A selection of T cell receptor beta chains follows, all from one sample in a study of cytomegalovirus exposure and HLA in healthy donors. Using immunoSEQ multiplex PCR, the repertoire was profiled, and TCRdb retains in-frame clones only, with some absent. Of about 94,000 clones in the sample, more than 65% are singletons; the top ten hold around 10%. The sequencing input was PBMCs. These receptors were collected from a human donor in good health. Each CDR3 is given with its conserved first and last residue. The D gene is left open where the match is weak. Clone size is not always given. Where it is, it says once, few, many or a class for expanded clones.

v_call	j_call	d_call	clone_size	cdr3_nt	cdr3_aa
TRBV25-1	TRBJ2-2	TRBD1	NA	TGTGCCAGCAGTCCGCTACCGACAGGGGCCGGGGAGCTGTTTTTT	CASSPLPTGAGELFF
TRBV2	TRBJ2-7	TRBD2	NA	TGTGCCAGCAGTGAGGGAGGGTACGAGCAGTACTTC	CASSEGGYEQYF
TRBV4-3	TRBJ1-2	TRBD1	NA	TGCGCCAGCAGCCAAGCCGGACAGGGACATCACTACACCTTC	CASSQAGQGHHYTF
TRBV29-1	TRBJ1-3	NA	NA	TGCAGCGTTTTGAGCTCTGGAAACACCATATATTTT	CSVLSSGNTIYF
TRBV5-6	TRBJ2-6	TRBD2	few	TGTGCCAGCAGCTTGTCCGGGGGGTATGGGGCCAACGTCCTGACTTTC	CASSLSGGYGANVLTF
TRBV5-8	TRBJ2-7	TRBD2	NA	TGTGCCAGCAGCGACGGGGCAGGGAGGGGATACGAGCAGTACTTC	CASSDGAGRGYEQYF
TRBV6-1	TRBJ2-6	TRBD2	NA	TGTGCCAGCAGAGAACTAGCGGCGGGACCGATTAACTCTGGGGCCAACGTCCTGACTTTC	CASRELAAGPINSGANVLTF
TRBV2	TRBJ2-2	TRBD2	NA	TGTGCCAGCAGTTCTAGCGGGGGCCTGAACACCGGGGAGCTGTTTTTT	CASSSSGGLNTGELFF
TRBV5-1	TRBJ1-2	TRBD1	NA	TGCGCCAGCAGCCCGGGAGGACAGGGGGAAGGCTACACCTTC	CASSPGGQGEGYTF
TRBV4-3	TRBJ1-5	TRBD1	NA	TGCGCCAGCAGCCAAGGGACAGGGGGGGTTCCCCAGCATTTT	CASSQGTGGVPQHF
TRBV7-2	TRBJ2-7	TRBD2	NA	TGTGCCAGCAGACTAGCGTCTACCTACGAGCAGTACTTC	CASRLASTYEQYF
TRBV6-5	TRBJ2-7	TRBD1	NA	TGTGCCAGCAGTACCCGACAGGGGGCCCCCTACGAGCAGTACTTC	CASSTRQGAPYEQYF
TRBV6-1	TRBJ1-2	NA	NA	TGTGCCAGCAGGCCTCAGGCCTCCAACTATGGCTACACCTTC	CASRPQASNYGYTF
TRBV30	TRBJ2-3	TRBD2	NA	TGTGCCTGGAGTTTACTAGCGGGGGGCACAGATACGCAGTATTTT	CAWSLLAGGTDTQYF
TRBV6-1	TRBJ1-6	NA	NA	TGTGCCTCCACCCAGGGCGGCTATAATTCACCCCTCCACTTT	CASTQGGYNSPLHF
TRBV7-9	TRBJ1-1	TRBD1	NA	TGTGCCAGCAGCCTCGGACAGGGCGCAGGGGGCACTGAAGCTTTCTTT	CASSLGQGAGGTEAFF
TRBV18	TRBJ2-7	TRBD2	once	TGTGCCAGCTCACCAGCCGGGACTAGCGGGAGGACCTACGAGCAGTACTTC	CASSPAGTSGRTYEQYF
TRBV10-3	TRBJ2-7	NA	few	TGTGCCACCAAGGGGTTCGGGACACCATTCTACGAGCAGTACTTC	CATKGFGTPFYEQYF
TRBV5-1	TRBJ2-7	TRBD1	NA	TGCGCCAGCAGCTTGAGGGGACAGCCCTACGAGCAGTACTTC	CASSLRGQPYEQYF
TRBV6-1	TRBJ2-1	TRBD2	NA	TGTGCCAGCAGTTCCAGCGGGGGGGCTATCTATGAGCAGTTCTTC	CASSSSGGAIYEQFF
TRBV4-2	TRBJ2-3	TRBD2	NA	TGTGCCAGCAGCCCCTATCGTGGGACTAGCGGGGGGGCGGGAGATACGCAGTATTTT	CASSPYRGTSGGAGDTQYF
TRBV25-1	TRBJ1-1	NA	NA	TGTGCCAGCAGTGAATGGGTCGGGGGGCGGGAGGAAGTTTTCTTT	CASSEWVGGREEVFF
TRBV29-1	TRBJ1-2	TRBD1	NA	TGCAGCGCGTACAGGGGTTCTAACTATGGCTACACCTTC	CSAYRGSNYGYTF
TRBV28	TRBJ2-7	NA	NA	TGTGCCAGCAGTTGGGAAGCGGGCCCCCGAGAGCAGTACTTC	CASSWEAGPREQYF
TRBV19	TRBJ2-2	TRBD2	NA	TGTGCCAGTAGTCCGACTAGCGGGAACACCGGGGAGCTGTTTTTT	CASSPTSGNTGELFF
TRBV14	TRBJ2-1	TRBD2	NA	TGTGCCAGCAGCCAAGGTCGCAGCGGGAGGGTCCGGAATGAGCAGTTCTTC	CASSQGRSGRVRNEQFF
TRBV7-7	TRBJ2-2	NA	NA	TGTGCCAGCAGCTTAGGCGCGAACACCGGGGAGCTGTTTTTT	CASSLGANTGELFF
TRBV27	TRBJ2-7	TRBD2	NA	TGTGCCAGCAGTCCGCTGACAGGTTCTAGCGGGGTATCCTACGAGCAGTACTTC	CASSPLTGSSGVSYEQYF
TRBV27	TRBJ1-2	TRBD1	NA	TGTGCCAGCAGTTTAGGGACAGGGGCGAACTATGGCTACACCTTC	CASSLGTGANYGYTF
TRBV6-5	TRBJ2-3	NA	NA	TGTGCCAGCAGTTACTCTCTGGCGGGGAACACAGATACGCAGTATTTT	CASSYSLAGNTDTQYF
TRBV19	TRBJ2-1	TRBD1	NA	TGTGCCAGTATTCCCTCCACCACAGGGGTTCGGTACAATGAGCAGTTCTTC	CASIPSTTGVRYNEQFF
TRBV7-2	TRBJ2-3	TRBD2	NA	TGTGCCAGCAGCTTAGGAGTTAGCGGGGGGGCAACAGATACGCAGTATTTT	CASSLGVSGGATDTQYF
TRBV19	TRBJ2-3	NA	NA	TGTGCCAGTAGTATCCAGACAGGCCTCACAGATACGCAGTATTTT	CASSIQTGLTDTQYF
TRBV7-8	TRBJ2-1	NA	NA	TGTGCCAGCAGCCCGGGGTGGGAGCAGTTCTTC	CASSPGWEQFF
TRBV7-3	TRBJ2-7	TRBD2	NA	TGTGCCAGCAGCTTGGGGACTAGCGGCACCTACGAGCAGTACTTC	CASSLGTSGTYEQYF
TRBV5-1	TRBJ2-2	TRBD2	NA	TGCGCCAGCAGTTACAAGCGGGAGGGCCGGAACGGGGAGCTGTTTTTT	CASSYKREGRNGELFF
TRBV6-5	TRBJ1-2	TRBD1	few	TGTGCCAGCACCCAGGACAGGACTAACTATGGCTACACCTTC	CASTQDRTNYGYTF
TRBV15	TRBJ2-7	NA	NA	TGTGCCACCAGCAGAGATCAGGACTACGAGCAGTACTTC	CATSRDQDYEQYF
TRBV5-4	TRBJ2-4	NA	NA	TGTGCCAGCAGCTTCCCGGTTGCACGTATTCAGTACTTC	CASSFPVARIQYF
TRBV7-2	TRBJ2-3	NA	NA	TGTGCCAGCAGCTTAGGGGCGGGCCGCGCAGATACGCAGTATTTT	CASSLGAGRADTQYF
TRBV27	TRBJ2-2	NA	once	TGTGCCAGCAGTGAGGGTTCCGGGGAGCTGTTTTTT	CASSEGSGELFF
TRBV6-1	TRBJ2-4	NA	NA	TGTGCCAGCAGTGTGTCCTTTAGCGACCTAGCCAAAAACATTCAGTACTTC	CASSVSFSDLAKNIQYF
TRBV7-6	TRBJ2-1	NA	NA	TGTGCCAGCAGCTTAGTCGCGGGGGCCCAGAAAAATGAGCAGTTCTTC	CASSLVAGAQKNEQFF
TRBV4-2	TRBJ1-4	NA	NA	TGTGCCAGCAGCCAAGAAAGGGGTCGGGGGATAACAGAAAAACTGTTTTTT	CASSQERGRGITEKLFF
TRBV7-6	TRBJ1-3	NA	NA	TGTGCCAGCAGCTTAGGCATGGCAGGGTCTGGAAACACCATATATTTT	CASSLGMAGSGNTIYF
TRBV6-5	TRBJ2-4	TRBD1	NA	TGTGCCAGCAGTTTTTCCCCAGCAGACAGGGCAAGTATTCAGTACTTC	CASSFSPADRASIQYF
TRBV10-3	TRBJ2-1	TRBD2	NA	TGTGCCATCAGCCGAGCGGGGGGGCCTGCCGAGCAGTTCTTC	CAISRAGGPAEQFF
TRBV4-2	TRBJ1-5	NA	NA	TGTGCCAGCAGCCAAGGCAGGGAAGGTAGCAACCAGCCCCAGCATTTT	CASSQGREGSNQPQHF
TRBV19	TRBJ1-4	TRBD1	NA	TGTGCCAGTGCGGACAGGTGGAATGAAAAACTGTTTTTT	CASADRWNEKLFF
TRBV20-1	TRBJ1-1	NA	once	TGCAGTGGACAGGCACACACTGAAGCTTTCTTT	CSGQAHTEAFF
TRBV19	TRBJ1-4	TRBD1	NA	TGTGCCAGTAGATCTCCGGGACAGGGAATCACTAATGAAAAACTGTTTTTT	CASRSPGQGITNEKLFF
TRBV11-3	TRBJ2-2	TRBD2	few	TGTGCCAGCAGTTTAAGCGGGAGAGGCACCGGGGAGCTGTTTTTT	CASSLSGRGTGELFF
TRBV27	TRBJ2-7	TRBD1	NA	TGTGCCAGCAGCCGGACAGGATCGAACTACGAGCAGTACTTC	CASSRTGSNYEQYF
TRBV5-4	TRBJ2-5	TRBD1	NA	TGTGCCAGCCGAGCGCAGGGGGAGCGAGAGACCCAGTACTTC	CASRAQGERETQYF
TRBV19	TRBJ2-3	NA	NA	TGTGCCAGTAGTTCCCTCGAGCGGTCCACAGATACGCAGTATTTT	CASSSLERSTDTQYF
TRBV19	TRBJ2-2	NA	NA	TGTGCCAGTAGTAGGGGAGGGGGGGACACCGGGGAGCTGTTTTTT	CASSRGGGDTGELFF
TRBV28	TRBJ1-2	TRBD1	NA	TGTGCCAGCAGGACCTTCGTAGGGACAGCAACCCATGGCTACACCTTC	CASRTFVGTATHGYTF
TRBV5-4	TRBJ1-2	TRBD1	NA	TGTGCCAGCAGCGGACAGGGACACTATGGCTACACCTTC	CASSGQGHYGYTF
TRBV11-2	TRBJ2-1	NA	NA	TGTGCCAGCAGCGGCGATGGGGGCGCTACTACTTACAATGAGCAGTTCTTC	CASSGDGGATTYNEQFF